What follows is one TCR beta chain and its context. The data derive from a study of control samples from healthy donors and cancer patients. CDR1 and CDR2 from the germline V gene are SGHTA and FQGNSA. CDR3 size: 17 residues. Unmatched junction bases numbered 9, after V lost 6 bases and J lost 7 bases. TCRdb's copy holds only in-frame clones and misses some; the assay was immunoSEQ multiplex PCR. The sample contains 75,000 to 100,000 clones, about 88% of which appear only once. This clonotype was sampled from a woman between 50 and 59 years old in good health. The chain links TRBV7-2 to TRBJ2-1, with TRBD2 matching over 16 bases. Sequenced material: blood. The DNA for the CDR3 is TGTGCCAGCAGGTCAACCGGGACTAGCGGGGGGGCGAATGAGCAGTTCTTC. Translation: CASRSTGTSGGANEQFF. Filled out from reference TRBV7-2 and TRBJ2-1, the complete variable domain reads GAGVSQSPSNKVTEKGKDVELRCDPISGHTALYWYRQSLGQGLEFLIYFQGNSAPDKSGLPSDRFSAERTGGSVSTLTIQRTQQEDSAVYLCASRSTGTSGGANEQFFGPGTRLTVL.